This TCR beta chain was identified during a study of blood T cell repertoires in COVID-19. The wider study: PBMCs, B-cell-depleted T cells, or T cells provided the cDNA or gDNA that made up the material.

Clones were sequenced by immunoSEQ multiplex PCR, and TCRdb holds only the in-frame ones, with some missing. This sample has over 250,000 clones, with about 88% found just once. Participant age was about 18 to 89 years, and participants resided in roughly 24 US areas. Participant reports of clinical history set cohort assignment. The CDR3 is made up of 17 amino acids. Trimming at V came to 2 bases and at J to 8 bases, leaving 12 bases not matched to a gene. Germline CDR1 is MNHEY and CDR2 is SMNVEV (reference sequence). The sample was PBMCs or T cells enriched from blood (not recorded which). The rearrangement uses TRBV27 and TRBJ2-1, with 10 bases matching TRBD2. This TCR was sampled from a man aged 25-40 years with acute COVID-19. The CDR3, as DNA: TGTGCCAGCAGTTTACGCGCAGCGGGAGGGGGCTATGATGAGCAGTTCTTC. Its protein product is CASSLRAAGGGYDEQFF.